These T cell receptor beta chains were read from a single sample in a study of CD8 T cells in Susac syndrome. Each CDR3 protein is one row after TCRdb ran MiXCR on the immunoSEQ multiplex PCR reads. The data show around 270,000 distinct CDR3 sequences, 65% to 90% seen once. The sequenced sample consisted of CD8+ T cells from PBMCs. Receptor source: a human donor with multiple sclerosis. Both conserved end residues are part of each CDR3. A D gene is named only where the DNA matches it firmly. Clone size, where shown, is once, few, many, or a class for clones that have expanded.

size	J	D	V	CDR3	DNA
.	TRBJ2-3	.	TRBV5-1	CASSLTQGTDTQYF	TGCGCCAGCAGCTTAACTCAGGGGACAGATACGCAGTATTTT
.	TRBJ1-1	.	TRBV27	CASSLSPGLNTEAFF	TGTGCCAGCAGTTTATCCCCAGGATTGAACACTGAAGCTTTCTTT
.	TRBJ2-7	.	TRBV9	CASSVAETEETYEQYF	TGTGCCAGCAGCGTAGCTGAAACAGAGGAAACCTACGAGCAGTACTTC
.	TRBJ2-7	.	TRBV19	CASSIAHTYEQYF	TGTGCCAGTAGTATTGCCCACACCTACGAGCAGTACTTC
.	TRBJ1-1	TRBD1	TRBV20-1	CSARAGQGAVQNTEAFF	TGCAGTGCTAGGGCCGGACAGGGGGCAGTTCAGAACACTGAAGCTTTCTTT
.	TRBJ2-7	.	TRBV24-1	CATSVADSYEQYF	TGTGCCACCAGTGTGGCAGACTCCTACGAGCAGTACTTC
.	TRBJ1-5	.	TRBV3-1	CASSQEGLGQPQHF	TGTGCCAGCAGCCAAGAGGGACTCGGGCAGCCCCAGCATTTT
.	TRBJ1-1	.	TRBV7-9	CASSLPGFYTEAFF	TGTGCCAGCAGCTTACCGGGTTTCTACACTGAAGCTTTCTTT
many	TRBJ2-2	.	TRBV28	CASSLGNTGELFF	TGTGCCAGCAGTCTGGGGAACACCGGGGAGCTGTTTTTT
.	TRBJ2-3	TRBD2	TRBV5-6	CASSLDPTSVMDTQYF	TGTGCCAGCAGCTTGGACCCGACTAGCGTGATGGATACGCAGTATTTT
.	TRBJ2-7	.	TRBV5-6	CASSLGEFEQYF	TGTGCCAGCAGCTTAGGGGAGTTCGAGCAGTACTTC
.	TRBJ1-2	.	TRBV2	CASSDIAGQFVSGYTF	TGTGCCAGCAGTGACATAGCCGGACAGTTCGTTAGTGGCTACACCTTC
.	TRBJ1-1	TRBD1	TRBV7-9	CASTPGQMNTEAFF	TGTGCCAGCACCCCGGGACAGATGAACACTGAAGCTTTCTTT
.	TRBJ1-2	.	TRBV28	CASSLTDAGYTF	TGTGCCAGCAGTTTAACAGACGCTGGCTACACCTTC
.	TRBJ2-5	TRBD1	TRBV7-6	CASSWGQGGETQYF	TGTGCCAGCAGCTGGGGACAGGGAGGGGAGACCCAGTACTTC